This is a list of T cell receptor beta chains from one sample in a study of T cell responses to AZD1222 COVID-19 vaccine. Measured with immunoSEQ multiplex PCR; TCRdb has only the in-frame clones, and not every one. Here the sample spans 250,000 to 300,000 clones, 90% to 95% being singletons. The sample was peripheral blood, taken 28 days after the second AZD1222 dose. Every receptor here comes from an adult who received the AZD1222 COVID-19 vaccine. Each CDR3 is given with its conserved first and last residue. D genes are given only for firm matches. Only some rows state a clone size, as once, few, many or a class for expanded clones.

d_gene | j_gene | abundance | v_gene | CDR3nt | CDR3aa
. | TRBJ1-2 | . | TRBV6-6 | TGTGCCAGCAGTTCCTCGGACTATGGCTACACCTTC | CASSSSDYGYTF
. | TRBJ2-2 | . | TRBV29-1 | TGCAGCGTTGAATGGCTGATACCCGGGGAGCTGTTTTTT | CSVEWLIPGELFF
TRBD1 | TRBJ1-2 | . | TRBV10-3 | TGTGCCATCAGTGACCCCGTAAGGGGACAGAACTTTTATGGCTACACCTTC | CAISDPVRGQNFYGYTF
TRBD1 | TRBJ2-2 | . | TRBV6-5 | TGTGCCAGCAGTCGTGACAGGGGAGGCACCGGGGAGCTGTTTTTT | CASSRDRGGTGELFF
TRBD2 | TRBJ2-1 | . | TRBV7-2 | TGTGCCAGCGGGGGACTAGCGGGAGAAGCTGGGCAGTTCTTC | CASGGLAGEAGQFF
TRBD2 | TRBJ2-1 | . | TRBV5-1 | TGCGCCAGCAGCTCACTAGCGGGAGGGCCTCATGAGCAGTTCTTC | CASSSLAGGPHEQFF
TRBD1 | TRBJ2-2 | . | TRBV7-8 | TGTGCCAGCAACAAGGGACAGCCGAACACCGGGGAGCTGTTTTTT | CASNKGQPNTGELFF
. | TRBJ2-1 | . | TRBV2 | TGTGCCAGCACCTTCGGTAATGAGCAGTTCTTC | CASTFGNEQFF
. | TRBJ1-3 | . | TRBV6-5 | TGTGCCAGCAGTTACTCGGGGCTGGGAAACACCATATATTTT | CASSYSGLGNTIYF
. | TRBJ1-6 | . | TRBV28 | TGTGCCAGCAGTTATGAGAATTCACCCCTCCACTTT | CASSYENSPLHF
. | TRBJ1-5 | . | TRBV19 | TGTGCCAGTAGTCTGAGGGGCCAGCCCCAGCATTTT | CASSLRGQPQHF
. | TRBJ2-3 | . | TRBV2 | TGTGCCAGCAAGTTAAGGGACCTCACAGATACGCAGTATTTT | CASKLRDLTDTQYF
. | TRBJ2-6 | . | TRBV7-9 | TGTGCCAGCAGCTTAGTACAGGAAGCGGGGGCCAACGTCCTGACTTTC | CASSLVQEAGANVLTF
. | TRBJ1-5 | . | TRBV25-1 | TGTGCCAGCAGTGAATCCAATCAGCCCCAGCATTTT | CASSESNQPQHF
TRBD2 | TRBJ2-7 | . | TRBV7-2 | TGTGCCAGCAGCTTAAATTTAGCGGGAGGGGAGTACTTC | CASSLNLAGGEYF
TRBD1 | TRBJ2-1 | once | TRBV18 | TGTGCCAGCTCAGCCCCGGGACAGGGTTTGTCCTACAATGAGCAGTTCTTC | CASSAPGQGLSYNEQFF
. | TRBJ2-1 | once | TRBV5-5 | TGTGCCAGCAGCTTGCGGCTAAGCGCCTTGTCCTACAATGAGCAGTTCTTC | CASSLRLSALSYNEQFF
. | TRBJ1-4 | . | TRBV27 | TGTGCCAGCAGCACGGGAAGGACAAATGGTAATGAAAAACTGTTTTTT | CASSTGRTNGNEKLFF
. | TRBJ1-3 | . | TRBV15 | TGTGCCACCAGCTCCCCGGGCCTCTCTGGAAACACCATATATTTT | CATSSPGLSGNTIYF
. | TRBJ1-6 | . | TRBV30 | TGTGCCTCGACCATGGGGAACTCACCCCTCCACTTT | CASTMGNSPLHF
. | TRBJ1-2 | . | TRBV21-1 | TGTGCCCGGAAAGTCGGACAGGCAATTCTGTATGGCTACACCTTC | CARKVGQAILYGYTF
. | TRBJ1-5 | . | TRBV2 | TGTGCCAGCAGTGCTGAGGGCGGACGCCAGCCCCAGCATTTT | CASSAEGGRQPQHF
. | TRBJ2-7 | . | TRBV30 | TGTGCCTGGTCCTCAGGGTCATGGGAAGAGCAGTACTTC | CAWSSGSWEEQYF
TRBD1 | TRBJ1-2 | once | TRBV5-1 | TGCGCCAGCAGCTTGTGGGGCGACAGGGGCCATTCTAACTATGGCTACACCTTC | CASSLWGDRGHSNYGYTF
TRBD1 | TRBJ2-7 | . | TRBV5-4 | TGTGCCAGCAGCTTGGGGGGACAGGGTTCCTACGAGCAGTACTTC | CASSLGGQGSYEQYF
TRBD2 | TRBJ2-1 | few | TRBV3-1/TRBV3-2 | TGTGCCAGCCGAACTTCCGGGACTAGCCTTTCGGGAGATTCTGAGCAGTTCTTC | CASRTSGTSLSGDSEQFF
TRBD1 | TRBJ2-4 | once | TRBV3-1/TRBV3-2 | TGTGCCAGCAGCCACCGGACAGGGAACATTCAGTACTTC | CASSHRTGNIQYF
TRBD2 | TRBJ2-7 | . | TRBV7-9 | TGTGCCAGCAGCATCCGATCGGGGAGGGATGACGAGCAGTACTTC | CASSIRSGRDDEQYF
TRBD1 | TRBJ1-2 | . | TRBV7-3 | TGTGCCAGCAGCCCGGGCAGGGGGCACTATGGCTACACCTTC | CASSPGRGHYGYTF
TRBD1 | TRBJ1-4 | . | TRBV12-3/TRBV12-4 | TGTGCCAGCAGTTGGAAGACAGGGGAAAAACTGTTTTTT | CASSWKTGEKLFF
. | TRBJ1-1 | . | TRBV2 | TGTGCCAGCATTTCACAGGGGAACACTGAAGCTTTCTTT | CASISQGNTEAFF
TRBD1 | TRBJ2-7 | . | TRBV6-1 | TGTGCCAGCAGTGAAGTGACAGGGGGGACCTACGAGCAGTACTTC | CASSEVTGGTYEQYF
TRBD2 | TRBJ2-1 | many | TRBV4-1 | TGCGCCAGCAGCCAACCGGGACTAGCGGGAGGACGGGGAAATGAGCAGTTCTTC | CASSQPGLAGGRGNEQFF
. | TRBJ1-5 | . | TRBV28 | TGTGCCAGCCTCCAATTAGGGCAGCCCCAGCATTTT | CASLQLGQPQHF
TRBD1 | TRBJ2-7 | . | TRBV7-9 | TGTGCCAGCAGCCCGGGACAGGGGGCTTTCGAGCAGTACTTC | CASSPGQGAFEQYF
. | TRBJ1-2 | . | TRBV6-5 | TGTGCCAGCAGTTACTCACTCAGATCTTCTCCGTATGGCTACACCTTC | CASSYSLRSSPYGYTF
. | TRBJ2-3 | . | TRBV28 | TGTGCCAGCAGTCCCCTCGGGGAGCGGCCTAGCACAGATACGCAGTATTTT | CASSPLGERPSTDTQYF
. | TRBJ2-3 | . | TRBV4-3 | TGCGCCAGCAGCCTCGGGAGTCCCACAGATACGCAGTATTTT | CASSLGSPTDTQYF
TRBD2 | TRBJ2-2 | . | TRBV28 | TGTGCCAGCAGTCCCTGGACTAGCGGGGGCACCGGGGAGCTGTTTTTT | CASSPWTSGGTGELFF
. | TRBJ1-1 | . | TRBV23-1 | TGCGCCAGCAGTCGGCGTAAAGACACTGAAGCTTTCTTT | CASSRRKDTEAFF
. | TRBJ2-2 | . | TRBV18 | TGTGCCAGCTCACCACAAGTGGCAGGCAACACCGGGGAGCTGTTTTTT | CASSPQVAGNTGELFF
TRBD2 | TRBJ2-7 | . | TRBV28 | TGTGCCAGCAGTTTACGCGGGGGGCCCTTCTACGAGCAGTACTTC | CASSLRGGPFYEQYF
. | TRBJ2-1 | once | TRBV12-3/TRBV12-4 | TGTGCCAGCAGCACAGGGTGGGCTGAGCAGTTCTTC | CASSTGWAEQFF
. | TRBJ1-2 | . | TRBV30 | TGTGCCTGGAGTGTACGGGGCGGCTACACCTTC | CAWSVRGGYTF
. | TRBJ2-5 | few | TRBV11-1 | TGTGCCAGCAGCTTAGATCCGGGGGGCGCGGGAGAGACCCAGTACTTC | CASSLDPGGAGETQYF
. | TRBJ2-5 | . | TRBV11-2 | TGTGCCAGCAGCTTAGGAGCGAGCCAAGAGACCCAGTACTTC | CASSLGASQETQYF
. | TRBJ2-5 | . | TRBV5-1 | TGCGCCAGCAGCTTGACGGGAGTCGAGACCCAGTACTTC | CASSLTGVETQYF
. | TRBJ1-2 | . | TRBV28 | TGTGCCAGCAGTTTGGGTGACGGAGCCTCCTATGGCTACACCTTC | CASSLGDGASYGYTF
TRBD1 | TRBJ1-1 | . | TRBV3-1/TRBV3-2 | TGTGCCAGCAGCCAAGCACAGGGGAATGAAGCTTTCTTT | CASSQAQGNEAFF
. | TRBJ1-1 | . | TRBV6-2/TRBV6-3 | TGTGCCAGCAGTTACATCCCGGGGACATCCTCCCGAGGGACTGAAGCTTTCTTT | CASSYIPGTSSRGTEAFF
TRBD2 | TRBJ2-1 | once | TRBV28 | TGTGCCAGCAGCCCCCCGGGGGGGCGATTACGGAATGAGCAGTTCTTC | CASSPPGGRLRNEQFF